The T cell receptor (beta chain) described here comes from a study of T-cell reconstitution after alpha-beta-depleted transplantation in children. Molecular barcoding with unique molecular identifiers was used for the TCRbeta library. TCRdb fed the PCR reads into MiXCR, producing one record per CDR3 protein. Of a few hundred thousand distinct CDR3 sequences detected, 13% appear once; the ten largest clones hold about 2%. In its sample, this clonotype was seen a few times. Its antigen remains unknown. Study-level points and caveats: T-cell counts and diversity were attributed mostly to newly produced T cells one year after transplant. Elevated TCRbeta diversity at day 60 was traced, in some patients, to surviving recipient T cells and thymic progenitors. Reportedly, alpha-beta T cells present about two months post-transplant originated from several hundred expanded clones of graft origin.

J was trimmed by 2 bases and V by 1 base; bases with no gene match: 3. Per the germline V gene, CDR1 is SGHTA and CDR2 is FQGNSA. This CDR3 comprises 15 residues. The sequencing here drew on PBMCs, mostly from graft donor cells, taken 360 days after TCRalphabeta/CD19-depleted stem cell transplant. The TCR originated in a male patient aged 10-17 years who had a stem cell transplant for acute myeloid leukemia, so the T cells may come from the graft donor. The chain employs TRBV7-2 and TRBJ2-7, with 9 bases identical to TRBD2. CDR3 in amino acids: CASSLGGRGPYEQYF. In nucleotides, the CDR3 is TGTGCCAGCAGCTTAGGCGGGAGGGGGCCCTACGAGCAGTACTTC.